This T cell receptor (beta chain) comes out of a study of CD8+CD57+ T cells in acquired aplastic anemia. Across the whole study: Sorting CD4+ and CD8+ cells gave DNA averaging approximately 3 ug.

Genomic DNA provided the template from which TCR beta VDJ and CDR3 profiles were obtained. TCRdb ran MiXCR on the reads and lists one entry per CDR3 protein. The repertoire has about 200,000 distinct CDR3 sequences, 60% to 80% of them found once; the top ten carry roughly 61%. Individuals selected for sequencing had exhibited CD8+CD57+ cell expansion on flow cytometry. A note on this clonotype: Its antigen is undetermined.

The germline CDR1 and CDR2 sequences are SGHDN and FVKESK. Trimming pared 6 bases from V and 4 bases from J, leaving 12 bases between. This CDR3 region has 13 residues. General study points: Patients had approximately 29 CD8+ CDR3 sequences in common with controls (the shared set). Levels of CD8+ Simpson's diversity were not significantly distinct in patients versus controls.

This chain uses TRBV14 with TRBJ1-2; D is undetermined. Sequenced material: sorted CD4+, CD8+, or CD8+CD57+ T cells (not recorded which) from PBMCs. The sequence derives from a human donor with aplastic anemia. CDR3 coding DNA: TGTGCCAGCAGGCGGGTAGGGAGCTATGGCTACACCTTC. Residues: CASRRVGSYGYTF.